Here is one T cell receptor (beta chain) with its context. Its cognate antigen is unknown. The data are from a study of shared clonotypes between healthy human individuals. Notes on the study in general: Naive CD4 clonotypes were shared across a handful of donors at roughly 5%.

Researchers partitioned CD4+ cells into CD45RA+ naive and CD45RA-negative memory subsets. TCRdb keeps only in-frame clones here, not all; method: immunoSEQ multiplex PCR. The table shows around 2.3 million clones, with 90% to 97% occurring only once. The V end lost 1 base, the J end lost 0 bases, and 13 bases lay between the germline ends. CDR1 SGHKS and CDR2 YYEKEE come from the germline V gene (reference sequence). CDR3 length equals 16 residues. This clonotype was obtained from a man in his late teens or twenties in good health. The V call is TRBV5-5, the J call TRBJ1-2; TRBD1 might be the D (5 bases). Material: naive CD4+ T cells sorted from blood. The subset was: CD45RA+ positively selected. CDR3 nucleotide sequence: TGTGCCAGCAGCTTGAGTGCGGGACTAGCTAACTATGGCTACACCTTC. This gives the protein CASSLSAGLANYGYTF.